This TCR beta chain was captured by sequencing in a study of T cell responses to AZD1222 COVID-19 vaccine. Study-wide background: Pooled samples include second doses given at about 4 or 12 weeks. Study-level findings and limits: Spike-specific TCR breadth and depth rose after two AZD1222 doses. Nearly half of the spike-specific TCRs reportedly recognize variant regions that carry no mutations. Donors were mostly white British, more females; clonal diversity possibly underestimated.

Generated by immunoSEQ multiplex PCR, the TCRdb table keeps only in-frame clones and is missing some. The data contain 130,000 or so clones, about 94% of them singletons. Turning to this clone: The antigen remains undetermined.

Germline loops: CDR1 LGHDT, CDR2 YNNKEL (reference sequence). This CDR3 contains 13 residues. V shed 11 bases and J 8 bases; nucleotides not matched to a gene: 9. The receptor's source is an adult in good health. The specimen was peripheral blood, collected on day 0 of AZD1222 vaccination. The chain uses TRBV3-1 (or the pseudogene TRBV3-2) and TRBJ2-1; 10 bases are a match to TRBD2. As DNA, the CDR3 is TGTGCCGGGGCTCTAGCGGGGGTGCATGAGCAGTTCTTC. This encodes CAGALAGVHEQFF.